This is a list of T cell receptor beta chains from one sample in a study of T-cell memory formation after mild COVID-19. TCRdb fed the 5' RACE reads into MiXCR, producing one record per CDR3 protein. The sample lists roughly 150,000 distinct CDR3 sequences, 13% seen once, with approximately 3.3% in the top ten. Sequenced material: PBMCs or a T cell subset sorted from them (not recorded which). These receptors were taken from a young man who had mild COVID-19 (a few samples of this study predate the infection). Cell type and time point are not known. The CDR3 runs from the conserved cysteine through the conserved F or W. A D gene is named only where the DNA matches it firmly. Size values are once, few and many counts, or a class for expanded clones, and some rows have none.

few TRBJ1-1 14 NA TRBV7-9 TGTGCCAGCAGCTTAGAGGCGGGACACACTGAAGCTTTCTTT CASSLEAGHTEAFF
few TRBJ2-3 15 TRBD1 TRBV20-1 TGCAGTGCCCGGATACGACAGGGCCCTCTTGTTACGCAGTATTTT CSARIRQGPLVTQYF
NA TRBJ2-3 12 NA TRBV5-1 TGCGCCAGCAGTCGGGGGCCAGATACGCAGTATTTT CASSRGPDTQYF
few TRBJ2-3 16 TRBD1 TRBV3-1 TGTGCCAGCAGCCACCCCGTCAGGGGGACCACAGATACGCAGTATTTT CASSHPVRGTTDTQYF
few TRBJ2-3 16 TRBD1 TRBV5-6 TGTGCCAGCAGCTTGCTGACGGGACAGGGGACAGATACGCAGTATTTT CASSLLTGQGTDTQYF
many TRBJ2-5 13 NA TRBV7-2 TGTGCCAGCAGCAACCAAGCGGGTGAGACCCAGTACTTC CASSNQAGETQYF
few TRBJ1-1 17 TRBD1 TRBV7-2 TGTGCCAGCAGCTCGCCTGCAGGGGGCGCAGGGAGAACTGAAGCTTTCTTT CASSSPAGGAGRTEAFF
NA TRBJ2-2 13 NA TRBV12-3/TRBV12-4 TGTGCCAGCAGTTTTCTCCAGACCGGGGAGCTGTTTTTT CASSFLQTGELFF
many TRBJ2-7 14 NA TRBV4-3 TGCGCCAGCAGCCGGACCCTCACGGGGTACGAGCAGTACTTC CASSRTLTGYEQYF
many TRBJ2-3 12 TRBD1 TRBV2 TGTGCCACGGACAGGGACACAGATACGCAGTATTTT CATDRDTDTQYF
many TRBJ2-7 11 NA TRBV18 TGTGCCAGCTCACCCGCCTACGAGCAGTACTTC CASSPAYEQYF
NA TRBJ2-6 18 NA TRBV4-3 TGCGCCAGCAGCCAACACGCTTTGACGGGCTCTGGGGCCAACGTCCTGACTTTC CASSQHALTGSGANVLTF
NA TRBJ1-1 13 NA TRBV10-1 TGCGCCAGCAGTGAGACAGAGAACACTGAAGCTTTCTTT CASSETENTEAFF
NA TRBJ2-2 15 TRBD1 TRBV24-1 TGTGCCACCCGCAAGGACAGGGAAGACACCGGGGAGCTGTTTTTT CATRKDREDTGELFF
NA TRBJ1-2 14 NA TRBV7-2 TGTGCCAGCAGCCACAGTGGGATACCGGGAGGCTACACCTTC CASSHSGIPGGYTF
few TRBJ1-2 11 TRBD1 TRBV20-1 TGCAGGGGACAGTCTAACTATGGCTACACCTTC CRGQSNYGYTF
NA TRBJ2-5 16 NA TRBV6-5 TGTGCCAGCAGTTACTCGACATGGGGTAACAGGGAGACCCAGTACTTC CASSYSTWGNRETQYF
NA TRBJ2-3 16 NA TRBV7-2 TGTGCCAGCAGCTTTCGGGCGGGACAGATCACAGATACGCAGTATTTT CASSFRAGQITDTQYF
few TRBJ2-7 12 NA TRBV6-6 TGTGCCAGCAGTCAGGGGGGCAACGAGCAGTACTTC CASSQGGNEQYF
many TRBJ2-5 13 TRBD2 TRBV5-1 TGCGCCAGCAGCCGGGGGGGGTCAGAGACCCAGTACTTC CASSRGGSETQYF
few TRBJ1-2 16 NA TRBV28 TGTGCCAGCAGTTTGGCGGGACACCAAAAAAACTATGGCTACACCTTC CASSLAGHQKNYGYTF
few TRBJ2-3 16 NA TRBV5-4 TGTGCCAGCAGCTTATTAGCGTTCGGGGGCACAGATACGCAGTATTTT CASSLLAFGGTDTQYF
NA TRBJ1-5 14 TRBD1 TRBV7-2 TGTGCCAGCAGCCAAGGGGGCACCAATCAGCCCCAGCATTTT CASSQGGTNQPQHF
NA TRBJ2-1 14 NA TRBV9 TGTGCCAGCAGCGCCGTAGTCCCTCCCAATGAGCAGTTCTTC CASSAVVPPNEQFF
NA TRBJ2-2 15 NA TRBV6-5 TGTGCCAGCAGTTACTCGTATGGGACTCCCGGGGAGCTGTTTTTT CASSYSYGTPGELFF
few TRBJ1-2 16 TRBD1 TRBV7-2 TGTGCCAGCAGCTTACCGTCGATGGGAGGGGGCGTAGGCTACACCTTC CASSLPSMGGGVGYTF